This T cell receptor beta chain stems from a study of identical twins. This clonotype showed up many times. No antigen is known for it. Template switching introduced a universal primer site, and the cDNA bore unique molecular identifiers. TCRdb fed the 5' RACE reads into MiXCR, producing one record per CDR3 protein. The sample carries about 250,000 distinct CDR3 sequences, 11% to 15% recorded once. This CDR3 has 14 amino acids. CDR1 and CDR2 (germline): MNHNS, SASEGT. V was trimmed by 0 bases and J by 1 base, leaving 6 bases between them. Whole-study findings and limits: Models underestimated out-of-frame TCR alpha sharing in monozygotic twins. The authors noted that invariant MAIT and iNKT cells could partly confound zero-insertion analyses. Within twin pairs, the out-of-frame alpha sequences they shared showed excess low generation probability.

The TCR comes from a woman aged 18-29 years in good health. Material for sequencing was memory (CD45RO+) T cells sorted from blood. The rearrangement joins TRBV6-1 to TRBJ1-1; D gene unclear. CDR3 region: CASSEAAENTEAFF. CDR3 DNA: TGTGCCAGCAGTGAAGCTGCAGAGAACACTGAAGCTTTCTTT.